This T cell receptor (beta chain) was found in a study of blood T cell repertoires in COVID-19. Study in general: Researchers got acute and convalescent COVID-19 samples from the United States, Italy and Spain. Sources were T cells, B-cell-depleted T cells, or PBMCs; the material itself was cDNA or gDNA.

Per the authors' pipeline: Estimation of nucleated cell counts relied on the amplification of reference gene primers. Profiled with immunoSEQ multiplex PCR; TCRdb holds only in-frame clones, not every one. Clone size and V and J calls were adopted from that table, with D and trimming inferred from the DNA. The table shows almost 200,000 clones, with approximately 86% occurring only once. It was during active infection that Seattle patients were enrolled and then longitudinally followed. Germline loops: CDR1 LNHNV, CDR2 YYDKDF (reference sequence). Trimming removed 5 bases from V and 8 bases from J, with 21 bases in between. The CDR3 runs to 15 residues.

The source of this sequence is a man between 60 and 75 years old with COVID-19, enrolled during active disease. Specimen: peripheral blood. The chain recombines TRBV15 with TRBJ1-2; a possible D gene is TRBD1 (6 bases). The CDR3 nucleotides are TGTGCCACCAGCGAGAGCCGGGGGGCCGGCGGAGGCTACACCTTC. Translation gives CATSESRGAGGGYTF.